This TCR beta chain was recorded in a study of blood T cells in healthy people across ages. The CDR3 has 15 amino acids. From germline, CDR1 is SGHTA and CDR2 FQGTGA. Trimming removed 5 bases from V and 0 bases from J, with 12 bases in between. A sample-barcoded 5' primer and a J-beta primer mix were used in a second PCR of about 7 to 12 cycles. TCRdb processed the 5' RACE reads anew with MiXCR; each CDR3 protein has one entry. Of roughly 800,000 distinct CDR3 sequences detected, 58% appear once; the ten largest clones hold 20% to 25%. Material: blood. The sequence was obtained from a man aged 25 to 40 in good health. The genes are TRBV7-3 and TRBJ2-3, with D perhaps TRBD2 (5 bases). In DNA, the CDR3 is TGTGCCAGCAGCGAGACTATGGCGAGCACAGATACGCAGTATTTT. Its translation is CASSETMASTDTQYF. The full variable domain, rest sourced from reference TRBV7-3 and TRBJ2-3, is GAGVSQTPSNKVTEKGKYVELRCDPISGHTALYWYRQSLGQGPEFLIYFQGTGAADDSGLPNDRFFAVRPEGSVSTLKIQRTERGDSAVYLCASSETMASTDTQYFGPGTRLTVL.